These 8 T cell receptor beta chains originate from one sample sequenced in a study of blood T cell repertoires in COVID-19. Profiling relied on immunoSEQ multiplex PCR, and the TCRdb table lists in-frame clones only, not all of them. Of roughly 75,000 clones listed, approximately 80% are singletons. What was sequenced was peripheral blood. Source of these receptors: a man aged 45 to 65 with acute or convalescent COVID-19.

The chain recombines TRBV3-1 (or the pseudogene TRBV3-2) with TRBJ2-5; D might be TRBD2 (5 bases). The CDR3 sequence is 15 residues long. Germline CDR1 and CDR2: LGHDT and YNNKEL (reference sequence). The V gene lost 0 bases and the J gene lost 3 bases, with 11 bases spanning the gap. In DNA form, the CDR3 reads TGTGCCAGCAGCCAAGATCACGGGGAAGAAGAGACCCAGTACTTC. This encodes CASSQDHGEEETQYF.

The rearrangement links TRBV30 to TRBJ1-2; D unresolved. Deletions cut 1 base from V and 7 bases from J, with 10 bases between. CDR1 GTSNPN and CDR2 SVGIG come from the germline V gene (reference sequence). This CDR3 spans 12 amino acids. This CDR3 is CAWSAGESGYTF. The CDR3 DNA follows: TGTGCCTGGAGTGCCGGGGAGAGTGGCTACACCTTC.

This clone is a singleton in its sample. This sequence joins TRBV3-1 (or the pseudogene TRBV3-2) and TRBJ1-1, with D tentatively TRBD1 (6 bases). The CDR3 has 15 residues. Germline lookup yields CDR1 LGHDT and CDR2 YNNKEL (reference sequence). V was shortened by 4 bases and J by 4 bases, with 16 bases between the two germline ends. DNA for the CDR3: TGTGCCAGCAGCCTACAGGGCCTGGAGAGCACTGAAGCTTTCTTT. It specifies CASSLQGLESTEAFF.

The V gene is TRBV15, the J gene TRBJ2-5; a weak D match, TRBD2 (5 bases). CDR1 and CDR2 (germline): LNHNV, YYDKDF (reference sequence). The germline V and J ends were trimmed by 0 bases and 5 bases, with 7 bases remaining between them. There are 13 residues in the CDR3. Here the CDR3 reads CATSRDRRETQYF. DNA of the CDR3: TGTGCCACCAGCAGAGACAGGAGGGAGACCCAGTACTTC.

The J gene is TRBJ2-1, the V gene TRBV5-4; D may be TRBD2 (6 bases). Looked up from germline, CDR1 is SGHNT and CDR2 is YYREEE (reference sequence). The CDR3 consists of 16 residues. V lost 5 bases and J lost 4, with 19 bases in between. CDR3 amino acids: CASRPLGLAIYNEQFF. In nucleotides, the CDR3 is TGTGCCAGCAGACCCCTGGGGCTAGCGATTTACAATGAGCAGTTCTTC.

This clone was seen only a few times. The chain employs TRBV29-1 and TRBJ1-1; no reliable D call. The CDR3 runs to 13 residues. Germline loops: CDR1 SQVTM, CDR2 ANQGSEA. Between the trimmed V and J ends, which lost 2 bases and 1 base, there was a span of 8 bases. As DNA, the CDR3 is TGCAGCGTTGAATCGCGCCAGAACACTGAAGCTTTCTTT. It yields the protein CSVESRQNTEAFF.

The genes are TRBV10-1 and TRBJ2-3; 8 nucleotides line up with TRBD1. The ends lost 5 bases at V and 4 bases at J; junction bases unmatched: 2. Germline V CDR1 and CDR2: WNHNN, SYGVQD (reference sequence). CDR3 length: 13 amino acids. The CDR3 here is CASSRQGSDTQYF. The DNA of the CDR3 is TGCGCCAGCAGTAGACAGGGGTCAGATACGCAGTATTTT.

V and J are TRBV5-1 and TRBJ2-1; 9 bases fit TRBD2. CDR3 length equals 15 residues. Germline V gene sequence: CDR1 SGHRS, CDR2 YFSETQ. The V and J ends lost 0 bases and 6 bases, in that order; junction bases with no gene match: 4. The DNA for the CDR3 is TGCGCCAGCAGCTTGGGCGGGACTAGCCTCAATGAGCAGTTCTTC. Translated: CASSLGGTSLNEQFF.